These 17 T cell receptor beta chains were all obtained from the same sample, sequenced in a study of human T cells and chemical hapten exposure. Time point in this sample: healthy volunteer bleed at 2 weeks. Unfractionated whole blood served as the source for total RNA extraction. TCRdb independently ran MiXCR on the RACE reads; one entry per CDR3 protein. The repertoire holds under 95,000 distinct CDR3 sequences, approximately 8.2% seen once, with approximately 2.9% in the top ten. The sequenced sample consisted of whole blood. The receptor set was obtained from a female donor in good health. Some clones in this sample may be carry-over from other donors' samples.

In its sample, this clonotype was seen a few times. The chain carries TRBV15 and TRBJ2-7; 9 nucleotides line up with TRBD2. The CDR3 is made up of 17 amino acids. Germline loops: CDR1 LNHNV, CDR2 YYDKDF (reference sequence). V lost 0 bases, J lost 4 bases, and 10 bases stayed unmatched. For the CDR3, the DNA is TGTGCCACCAGCAGAGATTTCGGTAGCGGGAGTGTATACGAGCAGTACTTC. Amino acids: CATSRDFGSGSVYEQYF.

The CDR3 region has the DNA TGTGCCAGCAGCTTACTGGCGGGCAAAGGGGAGCTGTTTTTT. It encodes CASSLLAGKGELFF. This sequence joins TRBV11-2 and TRBJ2-2; D might be TRBD2 (5 bases). The ends were cut back, 2 bases at V and 8 bases at J, with 12 bases in the middle. Germline V CDR1 and CDR2: SGHAT, FQNNGV. The CDR3 runs 14 residues.

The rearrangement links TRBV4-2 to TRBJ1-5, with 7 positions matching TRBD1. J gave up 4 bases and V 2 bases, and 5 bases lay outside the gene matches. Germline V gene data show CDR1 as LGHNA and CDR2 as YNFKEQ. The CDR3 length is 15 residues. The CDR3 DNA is TGTGCCAGCAGCCAACGTGACAGGGATAATCAGCCCCAGCATTTT. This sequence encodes CASSQRDRDNQPQHF.

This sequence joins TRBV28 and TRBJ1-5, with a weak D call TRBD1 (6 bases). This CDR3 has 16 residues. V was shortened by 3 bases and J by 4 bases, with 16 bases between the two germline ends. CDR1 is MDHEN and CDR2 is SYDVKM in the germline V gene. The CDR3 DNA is TGTGCCAGCAGTTTTGGAGTTGACAGGATGAATCAGCCCCAGCATTTT. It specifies CASSFGVDRMNQPQHF.

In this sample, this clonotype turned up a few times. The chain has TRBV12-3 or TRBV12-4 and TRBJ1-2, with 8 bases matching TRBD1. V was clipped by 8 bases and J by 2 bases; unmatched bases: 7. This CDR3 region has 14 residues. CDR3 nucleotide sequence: TGTGCCAGCGGCTGGGACAGGACCAACTATGGCTACACCTTC. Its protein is CASGWDRTNYGYTF.

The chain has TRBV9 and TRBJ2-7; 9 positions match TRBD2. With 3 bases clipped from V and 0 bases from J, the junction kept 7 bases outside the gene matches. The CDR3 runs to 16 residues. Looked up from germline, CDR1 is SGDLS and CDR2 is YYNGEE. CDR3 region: CASSGGAGGPSYEQYF. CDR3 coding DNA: TGTGCCAGCAGCGGAGGAGCGGGAGGCCCCTCCTACGAGCAGTACTTC.

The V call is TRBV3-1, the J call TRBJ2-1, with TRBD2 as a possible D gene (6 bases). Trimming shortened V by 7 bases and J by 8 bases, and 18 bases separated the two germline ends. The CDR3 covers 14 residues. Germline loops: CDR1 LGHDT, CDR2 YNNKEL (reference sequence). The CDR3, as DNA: TGTGCCAGCAATGGGCGGGACCGCCGGGATGAGCAGTTCTTC. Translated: CASNGRDRRDEQFF.

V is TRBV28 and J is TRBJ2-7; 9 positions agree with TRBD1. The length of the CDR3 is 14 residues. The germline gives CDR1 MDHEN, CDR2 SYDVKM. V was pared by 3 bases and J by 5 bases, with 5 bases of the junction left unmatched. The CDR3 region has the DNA TGTGCCAGCAGTTTGGGGGGACAGGGCCACGAGCAGTACTTC. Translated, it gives CASSLGGQGHEQYF. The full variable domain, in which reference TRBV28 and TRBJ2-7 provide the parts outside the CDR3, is DVKVTQSSRYLVKRTGEKVFLECVQDMDHENMFWYRQDPGLGLRLIYFSYDVKMKEKGDIPEGYSVSREKKERFSLILESASTNQTSMYLCASSLGGQGHEQYFGPGTRLTVT.

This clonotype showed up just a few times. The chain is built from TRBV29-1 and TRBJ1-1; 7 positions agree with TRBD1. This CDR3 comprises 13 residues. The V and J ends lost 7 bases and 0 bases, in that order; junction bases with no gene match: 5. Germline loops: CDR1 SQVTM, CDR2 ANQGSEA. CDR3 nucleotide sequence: TGCAGCGCCGAACAGGGGATGAACACTGAAGCTTTCTTT. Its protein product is CSAEQGMNTEAFF.

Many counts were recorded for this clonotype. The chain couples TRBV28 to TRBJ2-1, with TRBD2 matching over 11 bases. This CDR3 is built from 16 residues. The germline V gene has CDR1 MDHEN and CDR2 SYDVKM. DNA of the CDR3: TGTGCTACGCGGTCGTTTTTAGCGGGAGGGCACAATGAGCAGTTCTTC. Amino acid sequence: CATRSFLAGGHNEQFF. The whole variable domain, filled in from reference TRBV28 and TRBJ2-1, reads DVKVTQSSRYLVKRTGEKVFLECVQDMDHENMFWYRQDPGLGLRLIYFSYDVKMKEKGDIPEGYSVSREKKERFSLILESASTNQTSMYLCATRSFLAGGHNEQFFGPGTRLTVL.

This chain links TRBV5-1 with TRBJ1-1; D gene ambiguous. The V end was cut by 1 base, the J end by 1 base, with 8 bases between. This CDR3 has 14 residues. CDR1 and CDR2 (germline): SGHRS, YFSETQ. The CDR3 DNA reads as TGCGCCAGCAGCTTGTGGGAGGGGAACACTGAAGCTTTCTTT. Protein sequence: CASSLWEGNTEAFF.

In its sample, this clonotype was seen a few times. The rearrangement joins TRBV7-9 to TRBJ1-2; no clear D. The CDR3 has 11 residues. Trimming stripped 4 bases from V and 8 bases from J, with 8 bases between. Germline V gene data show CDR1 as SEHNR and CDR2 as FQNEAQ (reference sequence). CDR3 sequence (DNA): TGTGCCAGCAGCTCAGCAGACGGCTACACCTTC. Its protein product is CASSSADGYTF.

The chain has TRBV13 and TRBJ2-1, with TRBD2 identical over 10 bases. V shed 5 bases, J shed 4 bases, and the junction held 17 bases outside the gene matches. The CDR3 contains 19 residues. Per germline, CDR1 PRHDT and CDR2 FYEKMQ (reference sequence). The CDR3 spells CASSRLAGEVCKIYNEQFF. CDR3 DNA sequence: TGTGCCAGCAGCCGACTAGCGGGTGAGGTCTGCAAAATTTACAATGAGCAGTTCTTC.

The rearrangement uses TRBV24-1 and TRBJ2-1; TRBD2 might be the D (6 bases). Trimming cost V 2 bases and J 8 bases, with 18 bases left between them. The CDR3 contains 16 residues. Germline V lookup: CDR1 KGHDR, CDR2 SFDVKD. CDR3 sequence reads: CATSDSGLPRVDEQFF. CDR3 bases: TGTGCCACCAGTGATTCGGGACTCCCCAGGGTGGATGAGCAGTTCTTC.

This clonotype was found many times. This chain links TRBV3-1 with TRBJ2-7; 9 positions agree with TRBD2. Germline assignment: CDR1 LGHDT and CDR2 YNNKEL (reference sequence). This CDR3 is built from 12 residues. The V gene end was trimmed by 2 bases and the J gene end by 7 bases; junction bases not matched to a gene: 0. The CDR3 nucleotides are TGTGCCAGCAGCCAACTAGCGGGAGAGCAGTACTTC. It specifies CASSQLAGEQYF.

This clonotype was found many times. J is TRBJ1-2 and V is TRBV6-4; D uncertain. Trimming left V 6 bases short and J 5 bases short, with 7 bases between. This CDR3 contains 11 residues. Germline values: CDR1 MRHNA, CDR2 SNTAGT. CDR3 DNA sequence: TGTGCCAGCAGGGGCCCGTATGGCTACACCTTC. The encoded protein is CASRGPYGYTF.

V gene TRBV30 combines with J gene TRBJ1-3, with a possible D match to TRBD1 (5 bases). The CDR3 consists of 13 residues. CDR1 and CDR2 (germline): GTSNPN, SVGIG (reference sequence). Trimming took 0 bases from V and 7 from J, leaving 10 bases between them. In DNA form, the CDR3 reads TGTGCCTGGAGTGTACCGGCAGGGAACACCATATATTTT. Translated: CAWSVPAGNTIYF.